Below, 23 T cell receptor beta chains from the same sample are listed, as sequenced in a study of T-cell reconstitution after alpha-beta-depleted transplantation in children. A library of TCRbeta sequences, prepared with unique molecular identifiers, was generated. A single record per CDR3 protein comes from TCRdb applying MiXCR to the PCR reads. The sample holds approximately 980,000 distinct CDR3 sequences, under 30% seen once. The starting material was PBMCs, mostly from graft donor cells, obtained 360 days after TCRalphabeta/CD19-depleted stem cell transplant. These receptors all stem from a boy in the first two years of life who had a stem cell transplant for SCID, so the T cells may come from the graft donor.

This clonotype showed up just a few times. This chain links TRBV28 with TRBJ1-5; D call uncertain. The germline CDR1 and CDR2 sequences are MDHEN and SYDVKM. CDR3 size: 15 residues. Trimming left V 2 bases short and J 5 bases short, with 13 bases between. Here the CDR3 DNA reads TGTGCCAGCAGTTTAACCGGTACTAGGGATCAGCCCCAGCATTTT. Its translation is CASSLTGTRDQPQHF.

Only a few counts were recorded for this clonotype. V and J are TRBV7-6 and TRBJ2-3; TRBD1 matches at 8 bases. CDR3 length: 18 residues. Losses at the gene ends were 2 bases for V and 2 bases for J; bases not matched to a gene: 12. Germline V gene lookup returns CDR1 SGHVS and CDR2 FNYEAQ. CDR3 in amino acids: CASSLSPGTGGVTDTQYF. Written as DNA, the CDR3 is TGTGCCAGCAGCTTATCTCCCGGGACAGGAGGGGTCACAGATACGCAGTATTTT.

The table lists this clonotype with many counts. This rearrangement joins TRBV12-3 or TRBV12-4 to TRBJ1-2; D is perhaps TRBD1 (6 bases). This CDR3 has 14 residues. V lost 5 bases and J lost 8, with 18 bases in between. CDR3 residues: CASSLRHRDQGYTF. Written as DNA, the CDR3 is TGTGCCAGCAGTCTAAGACACAGGGATCAGGGCTACACCTTC.

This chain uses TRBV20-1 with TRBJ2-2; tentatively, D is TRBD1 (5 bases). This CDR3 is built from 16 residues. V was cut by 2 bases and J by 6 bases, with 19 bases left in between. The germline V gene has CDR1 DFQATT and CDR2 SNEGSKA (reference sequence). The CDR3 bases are TGCAGTGCTAGACCAATCCTAGGGGAATGGCCCGGGGAGCTGTTTTTT. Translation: CSARPILGEWPGELFF.

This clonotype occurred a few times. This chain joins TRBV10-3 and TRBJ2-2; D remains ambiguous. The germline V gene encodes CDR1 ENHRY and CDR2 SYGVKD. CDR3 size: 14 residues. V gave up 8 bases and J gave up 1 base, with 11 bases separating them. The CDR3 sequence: CAIRALGNTGELFF. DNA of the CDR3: TGTGCCATCCGGGCTTTGGGGAACACCGGGGAGCTGTTTTTT.

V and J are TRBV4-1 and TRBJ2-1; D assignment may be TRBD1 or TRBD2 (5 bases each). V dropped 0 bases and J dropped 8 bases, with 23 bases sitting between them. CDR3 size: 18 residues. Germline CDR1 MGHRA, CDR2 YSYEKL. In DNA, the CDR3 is TGCGCCAGCAGCCAAGAGGGGGAACTACCCAACCCCCTCCATGAGCAGTTCTTC. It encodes CASSQEGELPNPLHEQFF.

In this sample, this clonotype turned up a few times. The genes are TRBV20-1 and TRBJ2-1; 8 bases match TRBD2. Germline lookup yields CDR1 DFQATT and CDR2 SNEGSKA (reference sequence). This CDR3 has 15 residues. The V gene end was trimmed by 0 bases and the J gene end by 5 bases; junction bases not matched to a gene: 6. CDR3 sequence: CSAREASGGHNEQFF. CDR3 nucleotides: TGCAGTGCTAGAGAGGCAAGCGGGGGACACAATGAGCAGTTCTTC.

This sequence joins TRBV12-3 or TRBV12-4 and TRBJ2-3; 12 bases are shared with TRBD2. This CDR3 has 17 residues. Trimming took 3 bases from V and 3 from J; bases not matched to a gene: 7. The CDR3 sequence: CASSFAASGRATDTQYF. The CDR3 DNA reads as TGTGCCAGCAGTTTCGCGGCTAGCGGGAGGGCTACAGATACGCAGTATTTT.

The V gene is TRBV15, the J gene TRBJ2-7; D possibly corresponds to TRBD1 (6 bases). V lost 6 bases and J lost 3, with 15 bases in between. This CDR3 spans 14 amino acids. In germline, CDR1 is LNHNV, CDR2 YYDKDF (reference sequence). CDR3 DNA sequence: TGTGCCACCAGTCGCAGGGACACCATCTACGAGCAGTACTTC. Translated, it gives CATSRRDTIYEQYF.

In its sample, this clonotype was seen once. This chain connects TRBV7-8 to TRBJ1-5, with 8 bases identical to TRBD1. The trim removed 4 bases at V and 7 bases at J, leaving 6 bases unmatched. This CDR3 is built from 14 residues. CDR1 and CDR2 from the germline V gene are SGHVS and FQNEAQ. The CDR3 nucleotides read TGTGCCAGCAGCTCTAACCCAGGGGGCCAGCCCCAGCATTTT. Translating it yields CASSSNPGGQPQHF.

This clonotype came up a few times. The CDR3 is CASSLDMAGVGTDTQYF. As DNA, the CDR3 is TGTGCCAGCAGCTTAGATATGGCGGGGGTTGGCACAGATACGCAGTATTTT. This rearrangement joins TRBV7-8 to TRBJ2-3; 7 bases agree with TRBD2. Germline V gene sequence: CDR1 SGHVS, CDR2 FQNEAQ. V dropped 1 base and J dropped 1; count of bases not matched to a gene: 8. The CDR3 is 17 amino acids.

The CDR3 is CASSVDRDSYNEQFF. CDR3 DNA sequence: TGTGCCAGCAGCGTAGACAGGGACTCCTACAATGAGCAGTTCTTC. The rearrangement joins TRBV9 to TRBJ2-1, with D possibly TRBD1 on 6 matching bases. V lost 0 bases to trimming and J lost 0 bases, with 7 bases between them. The CDR3 length is 15 residues. The germline V gene encodes CDR1 SGDLS and CDR2 YYNGEE.

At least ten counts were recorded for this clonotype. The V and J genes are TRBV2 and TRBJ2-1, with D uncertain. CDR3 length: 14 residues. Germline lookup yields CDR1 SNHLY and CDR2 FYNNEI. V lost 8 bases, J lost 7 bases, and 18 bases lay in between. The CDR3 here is CASHRLIDGNEQFF. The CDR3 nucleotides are TGTGCCAGCCATAGGCTGATCGACGGGAATGAGCAGTTCTTC.

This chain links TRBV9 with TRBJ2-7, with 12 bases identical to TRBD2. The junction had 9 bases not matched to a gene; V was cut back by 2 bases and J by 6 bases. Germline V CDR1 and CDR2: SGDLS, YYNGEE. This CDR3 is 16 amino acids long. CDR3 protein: CASSVTELAGGLEQYF. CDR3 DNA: TGTGCCAGCAGCGTCACTGAACTAGCGGGGGGCCTCGAGCAGTACTTC. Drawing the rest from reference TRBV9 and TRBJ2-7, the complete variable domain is DSGVTQTPKHLITATGQRVTLRCSPRSGDLSVYWYQQSLDQGLQFLIQYYNGEERAKGNILERFSAQQFPDLHSELNLSSLELGDSALYFCASSVTELAGGLEQYFGPGTRLTVT.

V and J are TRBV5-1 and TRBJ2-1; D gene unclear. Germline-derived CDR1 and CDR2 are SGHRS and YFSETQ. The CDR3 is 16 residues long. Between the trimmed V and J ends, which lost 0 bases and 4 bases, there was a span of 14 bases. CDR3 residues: CASSLAWQEMYNEQFF. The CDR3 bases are TGCGCCAGCAGCTTGGCGTGGCAGGAGATGTACAATGAGCAGTTCTTC.

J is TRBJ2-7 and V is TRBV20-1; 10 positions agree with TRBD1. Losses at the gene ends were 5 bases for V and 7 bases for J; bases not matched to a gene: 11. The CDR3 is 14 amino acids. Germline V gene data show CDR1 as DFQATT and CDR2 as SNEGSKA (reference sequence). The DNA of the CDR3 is TGCAGTGCTCTCCCGGGACAGGGGCCAAGGGAGCAGTACTTC. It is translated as CSALPGQGPREQYF.

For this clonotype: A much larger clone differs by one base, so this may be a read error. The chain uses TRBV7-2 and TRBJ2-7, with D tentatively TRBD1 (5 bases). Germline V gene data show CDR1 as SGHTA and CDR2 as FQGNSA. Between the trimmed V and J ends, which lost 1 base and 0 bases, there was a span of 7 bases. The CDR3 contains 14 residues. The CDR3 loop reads CASSLGTRSYEQYF. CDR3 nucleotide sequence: TGTGCCAGCAGCTTAGGGACACGCTCCTACGAGCAGTACTTC.

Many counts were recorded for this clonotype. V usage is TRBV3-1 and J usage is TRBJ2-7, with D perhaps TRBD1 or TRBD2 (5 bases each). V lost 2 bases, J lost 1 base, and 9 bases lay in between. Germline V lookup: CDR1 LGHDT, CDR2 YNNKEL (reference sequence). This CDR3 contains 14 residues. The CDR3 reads CASSQRDGSYEQYF. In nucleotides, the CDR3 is TGTGCCAGCAGCCAACGGGACGGTTCCTACGAGCAGTACTTC.

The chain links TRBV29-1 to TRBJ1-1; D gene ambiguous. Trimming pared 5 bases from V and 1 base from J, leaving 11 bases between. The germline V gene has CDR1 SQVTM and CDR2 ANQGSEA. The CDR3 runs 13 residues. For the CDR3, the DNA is TGCAGCGTTAATCTATACGAGAACACTGAAGCTTTCTTT. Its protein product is CSVNLYENTEAFF. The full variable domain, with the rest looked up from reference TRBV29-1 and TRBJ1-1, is SAVISQKPSRDICQRGTSLTIQCQVDSQVTMMFWYRQQPGQSLTLIATANQGSEATYESGFVIDKFPISRPNLTFSTLTVSNMSPEDSSIYLCSVNLYENTEAFFGQGTRLTVV.

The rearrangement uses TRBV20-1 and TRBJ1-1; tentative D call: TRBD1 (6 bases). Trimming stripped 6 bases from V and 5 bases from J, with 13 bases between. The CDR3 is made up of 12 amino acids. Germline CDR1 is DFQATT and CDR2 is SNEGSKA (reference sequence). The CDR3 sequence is CSASGARTEAFF. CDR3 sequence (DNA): TGCAGTGCCTCGGGGGCTAGGACTGAAGCTTTCTTT.

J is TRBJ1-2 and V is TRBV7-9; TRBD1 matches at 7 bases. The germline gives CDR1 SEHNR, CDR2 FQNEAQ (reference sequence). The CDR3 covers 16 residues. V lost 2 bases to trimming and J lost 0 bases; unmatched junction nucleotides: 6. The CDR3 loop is CASSLSRTGANYGYTF. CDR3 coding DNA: TGTGCCAGCAGCTTAAGTAGGACAGGCGCTAACTATGGCTACACCTTC. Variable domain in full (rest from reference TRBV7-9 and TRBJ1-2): DTGVSQNPRHKITKRGQNVTFRCDPISEHNRLYWYRQTLGQGPEFLTYFQNEAQLEKSRLLSDRFSAERPKGSFSTLEIQRTEQGDSAMYLCASSLSRTGANYGYTFGSGTRLTVV.

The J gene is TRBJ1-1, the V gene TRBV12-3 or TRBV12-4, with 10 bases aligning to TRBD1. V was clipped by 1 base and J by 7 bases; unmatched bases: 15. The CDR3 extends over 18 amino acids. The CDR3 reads CASSLVPYLRDRGLEAFF. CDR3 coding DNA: TGTGCCAGCAGTTTAGTCCCGTATCTAAGGGACAGGGGTCTTGAAGCTTTCTTT.

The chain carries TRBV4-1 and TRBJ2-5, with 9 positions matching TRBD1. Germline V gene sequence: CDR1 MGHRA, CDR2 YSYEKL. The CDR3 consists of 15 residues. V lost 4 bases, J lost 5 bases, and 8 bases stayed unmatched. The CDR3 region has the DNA TGCGCCAGCAGCCGCCCGGGACAGGGAAGGGAGACCCAGTACTTC. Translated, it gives CASSRPGQGRETQYF.